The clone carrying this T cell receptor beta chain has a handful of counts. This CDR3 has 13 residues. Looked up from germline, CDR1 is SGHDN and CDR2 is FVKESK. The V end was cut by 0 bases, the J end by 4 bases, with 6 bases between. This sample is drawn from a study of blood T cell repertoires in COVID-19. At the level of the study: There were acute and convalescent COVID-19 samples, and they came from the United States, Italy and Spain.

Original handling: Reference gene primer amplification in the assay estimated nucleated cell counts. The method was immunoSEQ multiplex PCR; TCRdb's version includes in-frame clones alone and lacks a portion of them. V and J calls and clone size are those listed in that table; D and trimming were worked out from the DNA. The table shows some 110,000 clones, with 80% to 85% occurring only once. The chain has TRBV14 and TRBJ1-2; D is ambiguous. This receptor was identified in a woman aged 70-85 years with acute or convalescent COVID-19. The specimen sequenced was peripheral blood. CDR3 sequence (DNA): TGTGCCAGCAGCCAAGATTACAGCTATGGCTACACCTTC. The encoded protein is CASSQDYSYGYTF.